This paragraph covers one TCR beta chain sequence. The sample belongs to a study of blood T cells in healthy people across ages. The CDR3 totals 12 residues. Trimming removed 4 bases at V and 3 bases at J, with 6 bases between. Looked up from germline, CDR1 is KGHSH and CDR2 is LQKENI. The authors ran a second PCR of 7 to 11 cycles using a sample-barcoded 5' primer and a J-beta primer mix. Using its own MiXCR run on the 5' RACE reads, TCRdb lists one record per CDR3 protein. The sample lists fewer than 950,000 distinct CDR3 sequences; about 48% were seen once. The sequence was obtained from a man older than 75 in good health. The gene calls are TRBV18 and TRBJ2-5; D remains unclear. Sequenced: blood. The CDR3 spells CASSLTEETQYF. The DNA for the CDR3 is TGTGCCAGCTCACTAACGGAAGAGACCCAGTACTTC.